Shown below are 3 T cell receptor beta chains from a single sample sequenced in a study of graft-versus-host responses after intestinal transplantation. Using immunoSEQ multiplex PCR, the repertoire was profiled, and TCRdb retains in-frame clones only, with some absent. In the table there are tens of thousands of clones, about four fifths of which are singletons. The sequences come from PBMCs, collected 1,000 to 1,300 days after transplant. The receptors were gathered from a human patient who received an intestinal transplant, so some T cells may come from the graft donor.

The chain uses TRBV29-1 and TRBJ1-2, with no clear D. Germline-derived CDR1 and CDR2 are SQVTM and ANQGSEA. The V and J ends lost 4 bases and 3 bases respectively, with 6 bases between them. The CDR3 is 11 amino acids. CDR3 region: CSVVGDYGYTF. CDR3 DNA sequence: TGCAGCGTTGTCGGGGACTATGGCTACACCTTC.

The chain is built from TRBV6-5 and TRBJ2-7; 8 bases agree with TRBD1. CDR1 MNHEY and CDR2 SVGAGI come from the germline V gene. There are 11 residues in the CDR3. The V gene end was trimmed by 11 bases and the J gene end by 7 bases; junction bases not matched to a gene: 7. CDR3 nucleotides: TGTGCCGGCCGACAGGGGACAGAGCAGTACTTC. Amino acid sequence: CAGRQGTEQYF.

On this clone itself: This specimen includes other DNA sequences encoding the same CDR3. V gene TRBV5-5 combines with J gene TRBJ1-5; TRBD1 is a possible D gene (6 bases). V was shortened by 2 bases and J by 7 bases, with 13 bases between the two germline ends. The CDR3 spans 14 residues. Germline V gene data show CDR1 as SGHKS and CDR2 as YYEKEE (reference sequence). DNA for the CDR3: TGTGCCAGCAGCTTCGACAGGAGAAACCAGCCCCAGCATTTT. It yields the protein CASSFDRRNQPQHF.